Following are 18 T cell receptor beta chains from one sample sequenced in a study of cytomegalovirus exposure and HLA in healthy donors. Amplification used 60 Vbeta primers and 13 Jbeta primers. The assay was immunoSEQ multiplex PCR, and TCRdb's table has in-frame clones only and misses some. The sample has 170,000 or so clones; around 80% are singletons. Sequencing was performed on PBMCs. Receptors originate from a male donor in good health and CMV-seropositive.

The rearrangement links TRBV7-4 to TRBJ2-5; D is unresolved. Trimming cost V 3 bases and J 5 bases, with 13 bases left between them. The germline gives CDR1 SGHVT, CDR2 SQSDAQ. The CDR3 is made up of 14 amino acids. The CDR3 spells CASSFVGSSETQYF. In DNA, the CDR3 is TGTGCCAGCAGCTTCGTCGGTAGTTCGGAGACCCAGTACTTC.

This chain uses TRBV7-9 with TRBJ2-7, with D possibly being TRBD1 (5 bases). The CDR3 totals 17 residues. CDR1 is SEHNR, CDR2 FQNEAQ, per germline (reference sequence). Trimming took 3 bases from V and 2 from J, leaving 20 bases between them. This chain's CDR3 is CASSFWTIDSSTYEQYF. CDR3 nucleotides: TGTGCCAGCAGCTTTTGGACCATAGACAGTTCAACCTACGAGCAGTACTTC.

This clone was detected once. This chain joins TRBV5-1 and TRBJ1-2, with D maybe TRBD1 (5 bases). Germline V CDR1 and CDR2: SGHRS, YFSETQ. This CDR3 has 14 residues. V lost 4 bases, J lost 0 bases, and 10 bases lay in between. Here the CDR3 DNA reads TGCGCCAGCAGCCCTAGACAGCCTAACTATGGCTACACCTTC. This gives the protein CASSPRQPNYGYTF.

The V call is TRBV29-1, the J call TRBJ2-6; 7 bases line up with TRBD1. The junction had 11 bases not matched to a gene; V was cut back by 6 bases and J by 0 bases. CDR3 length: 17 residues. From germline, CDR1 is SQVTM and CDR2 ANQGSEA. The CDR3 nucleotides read TGCAGCGTAGAAATAGGGGGCTCTAGCTCTGGGGCCAACGTCCTGACTTTC. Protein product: CSVEIGGSSSGANVLTF. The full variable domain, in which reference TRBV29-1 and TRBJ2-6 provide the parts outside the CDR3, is SAVISQKPSRDICQRGTSLTIQCQVDSQVTMMFWYRQQPGQSLTLIATANQGSEATYESGFVIDKFPISRPNLTFSTLTVSNMSPEDSSIYLCSVEIGGSSSGANVLTFGAGSRLTVL.

CDR3 nucleotide sequence: TGTGCCAGCAGTGAAGCCATCGAGACCCAGTACTTC. Translation gives CASSEAIETQYF. V and J are TRBV2 and TRBJ2-5, with unresolved D. Trimming pared 0 bases from V and 5 bases from J, leaving 4 bases between. CDR1 is SNHLY, CDR2 FYNNEI, per germline. This CDR3 region has 12 residues.

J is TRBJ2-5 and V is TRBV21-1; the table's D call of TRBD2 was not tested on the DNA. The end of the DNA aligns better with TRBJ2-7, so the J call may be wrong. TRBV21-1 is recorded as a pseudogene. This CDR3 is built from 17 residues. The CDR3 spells CASSAPGLAPMGYEQYF. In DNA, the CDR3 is TGTGCCAGCAGCGCTCCGGGACTAGCGCCAATGGGCTACGAGCAGTACTTC.

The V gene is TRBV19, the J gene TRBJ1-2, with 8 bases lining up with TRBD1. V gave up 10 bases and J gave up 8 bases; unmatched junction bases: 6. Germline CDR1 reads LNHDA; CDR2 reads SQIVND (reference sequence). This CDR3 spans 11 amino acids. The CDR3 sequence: CAIRQGRGYTF. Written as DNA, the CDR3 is TGTGCCATTCGACAGGGGAGAGGCTACACCTTC.

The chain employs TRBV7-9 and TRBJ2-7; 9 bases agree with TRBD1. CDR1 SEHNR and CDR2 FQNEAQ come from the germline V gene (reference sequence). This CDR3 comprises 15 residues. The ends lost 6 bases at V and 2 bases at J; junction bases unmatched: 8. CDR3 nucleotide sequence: TGTGCCAGCAGTTACATCGGGACAGGGACCTACGAGCAGTACTTC. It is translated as CASSYIGTGTYEQYF.

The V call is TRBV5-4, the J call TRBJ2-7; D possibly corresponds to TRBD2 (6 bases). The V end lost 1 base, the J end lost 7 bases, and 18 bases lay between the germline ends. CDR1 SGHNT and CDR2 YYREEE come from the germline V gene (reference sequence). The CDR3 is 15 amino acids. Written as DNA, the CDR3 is TGTGCCAGCAGCTTGTTCGGGGGTGCTAGCCTAGAGCAGTACTTC. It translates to CASSLFGGASLEQYF. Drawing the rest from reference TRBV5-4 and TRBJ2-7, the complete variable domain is ETGVTQSPTHLIKTRGQQVTLRCSSQSGHNTVSWYQQALGQGPQFIFQYYREEENGRGNFPPRFSGLQFPNYSSELNVNALELDDSALYLCASSLFGGASLEQYFGPGTRLTVT.

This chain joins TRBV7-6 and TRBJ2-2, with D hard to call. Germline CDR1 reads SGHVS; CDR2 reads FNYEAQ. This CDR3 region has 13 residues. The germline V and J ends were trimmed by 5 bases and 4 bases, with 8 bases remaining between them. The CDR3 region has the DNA TGTGCCAGCAGCCTCCGACTCACCGGGGAGCTGTTTTTT. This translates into CASSLRLTGELFF.

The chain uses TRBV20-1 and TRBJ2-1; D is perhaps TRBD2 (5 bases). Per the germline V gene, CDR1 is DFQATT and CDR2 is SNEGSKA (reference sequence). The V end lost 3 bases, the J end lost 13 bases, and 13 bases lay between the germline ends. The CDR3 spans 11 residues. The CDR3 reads CSASTAGDQFF. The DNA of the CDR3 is TGCAGTGCTAGCACTGCCGGGGATCAGTTCTTC.

CDR3 amino acids: CASGGSAGPETQYF. The CDR3 DNA reads TGTGCTAGTGGGGGCTCAGCGGGGCCGGAGACCCAGTACTTC. V and J are TRBV12-5 and TRBJ2-5; 7 positions agree with TRBD2. CDR1 is LGHNT, CDR2 FRNRAP, per germline. Trimming at V came to 6 bases and at J to 5 bases, leaving 9 bases not matched to a gene. The CDR3 covers 14 residues.

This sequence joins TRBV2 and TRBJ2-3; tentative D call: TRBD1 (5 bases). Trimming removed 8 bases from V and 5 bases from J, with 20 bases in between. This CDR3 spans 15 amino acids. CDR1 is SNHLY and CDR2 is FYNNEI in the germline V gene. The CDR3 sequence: CASFYRQGQEDTQYF. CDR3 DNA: TGTGCCAGCTTCTATCGCCAGGGTCAGGAAGATACGCAGTATTTT.

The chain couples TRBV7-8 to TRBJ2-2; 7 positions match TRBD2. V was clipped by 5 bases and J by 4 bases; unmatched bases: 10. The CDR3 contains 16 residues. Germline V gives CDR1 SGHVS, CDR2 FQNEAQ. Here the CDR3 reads CASSTTGTTITGELFF. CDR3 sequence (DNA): TGTGCCAGCAGCACAACCGGGACTACTATCACCGGGGAGCTGTTTTTT.

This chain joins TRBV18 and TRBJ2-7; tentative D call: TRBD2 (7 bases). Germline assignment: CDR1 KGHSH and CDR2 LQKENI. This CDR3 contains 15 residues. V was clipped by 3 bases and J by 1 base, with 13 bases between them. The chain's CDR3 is CASSPRGAKSYEQYF. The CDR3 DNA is TGTGCCAGCTCACCCCGGGGGGCGAAGTCCTACGAGCAGTACTTC. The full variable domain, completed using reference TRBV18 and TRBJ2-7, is NAGVMQNPRHLVRRRGQEARLRCSPMKGHSHVYWYRQLPEEGLKFMVYLQKENIIDESGMPKERFSAEFPKEGPSILRIQQVVRGDSAAYFCASSPRGAKSYEQYFGPGTRLTVT.

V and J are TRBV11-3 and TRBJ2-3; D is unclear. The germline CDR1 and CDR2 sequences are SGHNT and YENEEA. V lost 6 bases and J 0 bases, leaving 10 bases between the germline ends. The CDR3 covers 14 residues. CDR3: CASSSGRSTDTQYF. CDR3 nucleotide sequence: TGTGCCAGCAGTTCAGGCAGAAGCACAGATACGCAGTATTTT.

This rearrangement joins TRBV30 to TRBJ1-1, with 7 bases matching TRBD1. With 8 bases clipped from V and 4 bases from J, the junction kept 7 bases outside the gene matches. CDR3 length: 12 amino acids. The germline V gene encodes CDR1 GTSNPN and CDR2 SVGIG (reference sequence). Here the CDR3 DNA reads TGTGCCGGCGACAGGGCGGTCACTGAAGCTTTCTTT. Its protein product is CAGDRAVTEAFF.

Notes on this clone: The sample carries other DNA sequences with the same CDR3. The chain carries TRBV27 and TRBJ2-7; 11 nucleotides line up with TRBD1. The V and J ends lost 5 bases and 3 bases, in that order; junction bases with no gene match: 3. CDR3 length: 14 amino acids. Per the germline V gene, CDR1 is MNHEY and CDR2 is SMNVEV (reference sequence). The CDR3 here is CASSPGTGGYEQYF. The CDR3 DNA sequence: TGTGCCAGCAGTCCCGGGACAGGGGGCTACGAGCAGTACTTC.